This entry lists 10 T cell receptor beta chains sequenced from one sample in a study of cytomegalovirus exposure and HLA in healthy donors. PCR involved 60 Vbeta and 13 Jbeta primers. Here immunoSEQ multiplex PCR was the method, and the copy in TCRdb shows in-frame clones only, minus some. Its table records around 140,000 clones. The material sequenced was PBMCs. Every receptor here comes from a woman in her forties in good health and CMV-seronegative.

J is TRBJ1-5 and V is TRBV6-1; D gene ambiguous. The germline V gene has CDR1 MNHNS and CDR2 SASEGT. CDR3 length: 12 amino acids. V was trimmed by 9 bases and J by 2 bases, leaving 8 bases between them. CDR3 in amino acids: CASDQGNQPQHF. CDR3 bases: TGTGCCAGTGACCAGGGCAATCAGCCCCAGCATTTT.

The V call is TRBV4-2, the J call TRBJ2-3; no reliable D call. The germline V gene encodes CDR1 LGHNA and CDR2 YNFKEQ. The length of the CDR3 is 14 residues. With 4 bases removed from V and 5 bases from J, the gap between germline ends came to 13 bases. CDR3 protein: CASSPGAAQDTQYF. The CDR3, as DNA: TGTGCCAGCAGCCCTGGCGCAGCGCAAGATACGCAGTATTTT.

V is TRBV7-9 and J is TRBJ2-1, with 11 bases matching TRBD1. The CDR3 contains 14 residues. V dropped 8 bases and J dropped 6; count of bases not matched to a gene: 6. Per the germline V gene, CDR1 is SEHNR and CDR2 is FQNEAQ (reference sequence). This CDR3 reads CASGGTGGTNEQFF. The CDR3 nucleotides read TGTGCCAGCGGTGGGACAGGGGGAACCAATGAGCAGTTCTTC.

This chain connects TRBV7-2 to TRBJ2-7, with D perhaps TRBD2 (6 bases). The CDR3 is 15 amino acids. Trimming shortened V by 3 bases and J by 0 bases, and 12 bases separated the two germline ends. The germline gives CDR1 SGHTA, CDR2 FQGNSA. Written as DNA, the CDR3 is TGTGCCAGCAGCTTGGAGGGCTGGGCCTCCTACGAGCAGTACGTC. This sequence encodes CASSLEGWASYEQYV.

The chain has TRBV7-3 and TRBJ1-1, with TRBD1 matching 12 bases. V dropped 4 bases and J dropped 7; count of bases not matched to a gene: 7. The CDR3 extends over 15 amino acids. CDR1 is SGHTA, CDR2 FQGTGA, per germline. CDR3 loop: CASSSVGTGGSEAFF. CDR3 sequence (DNA): TGTGCCAGCAGCTCGGTTGGGACAGGGGGCAGTGAAGCTTTCTTT. Based on the CDR3 plus reference TRBV7-3 and TRBJ1-1, the full variable domain is GAGVSQTPSNKVTEKGKYVELRCDPISGHTALYWYRQSLGQGPEFLIYFQGTGAADDSGLPNDRFFAVRPEGSVSTLKIQRTERGDSAVYLCASSSVGTGGSEAFFGQGTRLTVV.

V gene TRBV18 combines with J gene TRBJ1-2, with 9 bases that match TRBD1. J was trimmed by 6 bases and V by 4 bases; bases with no gene match: 9. CDR1 and CDR2 from the germline V gene are KGHSH and LQKENI. The CDR3 consists of 15 residues. In nucleotides, the CDR3 is TGTGCCAGCTCACGGACCCGGGGACAGGGACATGGCTACACCTTC. Its protein product is CASSRTRGQGHGYTF.

The chain is built from TRBV6-1 and TRBJ1-2; 9 positions agree with TRBD1. Germline V gene sequence: CDR1 MNHNS, CDR2 SASEGT. Trimming took 8 bases from V and 3 from J; bases not matched to a gene: 7. The CDR3 extends over 14 amino acids. Written as DNA, the CDR3 is TGTGCCAGCTCGGGACAGGGAAGGGACTATGGCTACACCTTC. Translated, it gives CASSGQGRDYGYTF.

The CDR3 coding sequence is TGTGCCAGCAGCTTACTGGGCAGGGCAGGTGGCTACACCTTC. Protein product: CASSLLGRAGGYTF. The chain recombines TRBV7-3 with TRBJ1-2; perhaps TRBD1 as D (5 bases). V lost 2 bases and J 7 bases, leaving 14 bases between the germline ends. Looked up from germline, CDR1 is SGHTA and CDR2 is FQGTGA. The CDR3 sequence is 14 residues long. Based on the CDR3 plus reference TRBV7-3 and TRBJ1-2, the full variable domain is GAGVSQTPSNKVTEKGKYVELRCDPISGHTALYWYRQSLGQGPEFLIYFQGTGAADDSGLPNDRFFAVRPEGSVSTLKIQRTERGDSAVYLCASSLLGRAGGYTFGSGTRLTVV.

The chain joins TRBV11-2 to TRBJ2-4, with TRBD2 identical over 11 bases. Germline lookup yields CDR1 SGHAT and CDR2 FQNNGV. The CDR3 is made up of 14 amino acids. The trim removed 4 bases at V and 6 bases at J, leaving 2 bases unmatched. This chain's CDR3 is CASSSLAGVNIQYF. The CDR3 bases are TGTGCCAGCAGCTCACTAGCGGGGGTAAACATTCAGTACTTC.

This rearrangement joins TRBV15 to TRBJ2-3; D possibly corresponds to TRBD1 (5 bases). Germline V lookup: CDR1 LNHNV, CDR2 YYDKDF (reference sequence). Trimming took off 0 bases at V and 0 bases at J, with 7 bases between the two ends. This CDR3 contains 15 residues. The CDR3 is CATSRDRASTDTQYF. CDR3 sequence (DNA): TGTGCCACCAGCAGAGACAGGGCGAGCACAGATACGCAGTATTTT. Combining the CDR3 with reference TRBV15 and TRBJ2-3 gives the whole variable domain DAMVIQNPRYQVTQFGKPVTLSCSQTLNHNVMYWYQQKSSQAPKLLFHYYDKDFNNEADTPDNFQSRRPNTSFCFLDIRSPGLGDTAMYLCATSRDRASTDTQYFGPGTRLTVL.